One and the same sample provided the 2 T cell receptor beta chains below, sequenced in a study of beta chain features in type 1 diabetes. The study reverse transcribed the entire isolated RNA, so it sequenced expressed TCRB transcripts. Using immunoSEQ multiplex PCR, the repertoire was profiled, and TCRdb retains in-frame clones only, with some absent. The sample carries approximately 340,000 clones, approximately 16% recorded once. Material: naive CD4+ T cells from blood. These receptors were collected from a woman aged 18-29 years in good health.

The chain employs TRBV18 and TRBJ1-2; D is perhaps TRBD1 (5 bases). The CDR3 has 15 residues. Germline loops: CDR1 KGHSH, CDR2 LQKENI. Trimming shortened V by 2 bases and J by 4 bases, and 14 bases separated the two germline ends. This CDR3 is CASSPTAQGGYGYTF. The CDR3 DNA reads as TGTGCCAGCTCACCAACGGCGCAGGGAGGCTATGGCTACACCTTC.

The chain carries TRBV28 and TRBJ2-7, with D perhaps matching TRBD1 (6 bases). Trimming took 11 bases from V and 3 from J, leaving 11 bases between them. This CDR3 contains 11 residues. Germline assignment: CDR1 MDHEN and CDR2 SYDVKM. The CDR3 protein is CASEQGYEQYF. DNA of the CDR3: TGTGCCTCCGAACAGGGCTACGAGCAGTACTTC.